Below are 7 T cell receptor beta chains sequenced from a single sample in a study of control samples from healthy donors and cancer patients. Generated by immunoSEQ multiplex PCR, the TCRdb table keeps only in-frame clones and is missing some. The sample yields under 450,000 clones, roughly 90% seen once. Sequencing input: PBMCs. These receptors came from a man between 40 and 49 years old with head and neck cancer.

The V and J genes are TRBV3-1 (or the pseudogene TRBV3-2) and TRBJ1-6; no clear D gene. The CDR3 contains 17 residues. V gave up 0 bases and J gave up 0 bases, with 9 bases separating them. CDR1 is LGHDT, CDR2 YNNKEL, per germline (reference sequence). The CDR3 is CASSQDLGRSYNSPLHF. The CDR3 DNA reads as TGTGCCAGCAGCCAAGATCTCGGTCGCTCCTATAATTCACCCCTCCACTTT.

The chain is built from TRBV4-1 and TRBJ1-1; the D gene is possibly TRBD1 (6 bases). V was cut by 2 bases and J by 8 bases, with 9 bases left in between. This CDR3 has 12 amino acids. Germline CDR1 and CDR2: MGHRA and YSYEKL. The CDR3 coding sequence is TGCGCCAGCAGCCAACTAGACAGGGAAGCTTTCTTT. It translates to CASSQLDREAFF.

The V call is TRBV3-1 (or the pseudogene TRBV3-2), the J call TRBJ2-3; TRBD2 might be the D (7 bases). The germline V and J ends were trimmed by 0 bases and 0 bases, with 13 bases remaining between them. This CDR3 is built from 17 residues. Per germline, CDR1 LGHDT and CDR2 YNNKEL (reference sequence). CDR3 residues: CASSQDGGGPSTDTQYF. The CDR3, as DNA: TGTGCCAGCAGCCAAGATGGGGGGGGCCCCAGCACAGATACGCAGTATTTT.

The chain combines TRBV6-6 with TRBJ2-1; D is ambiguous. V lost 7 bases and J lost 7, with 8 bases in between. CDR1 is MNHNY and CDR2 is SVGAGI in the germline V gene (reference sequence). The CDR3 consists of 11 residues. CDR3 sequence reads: CASTLGNEQFF. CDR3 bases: TGTGCCAGCACCTTGGGGAATGAGCAGTTCTTC.

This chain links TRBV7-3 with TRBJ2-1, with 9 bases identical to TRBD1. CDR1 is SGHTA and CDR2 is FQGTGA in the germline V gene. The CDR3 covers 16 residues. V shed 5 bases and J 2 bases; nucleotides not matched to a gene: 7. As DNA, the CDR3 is TGTGCCAGCAGCAAAACGGGACAGGGCGCCTACAATGAGCAGTTCTTC. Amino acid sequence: CASSKTGQGAYNEQFF.

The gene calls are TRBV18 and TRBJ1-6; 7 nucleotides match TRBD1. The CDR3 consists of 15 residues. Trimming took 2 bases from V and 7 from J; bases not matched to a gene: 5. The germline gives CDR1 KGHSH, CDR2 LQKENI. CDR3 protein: CASSPIQGENSPLHF. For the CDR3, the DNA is TGTGCCAGCTCACCAATTCAGGGGGAAAATTCACCCCTCCACTTT.

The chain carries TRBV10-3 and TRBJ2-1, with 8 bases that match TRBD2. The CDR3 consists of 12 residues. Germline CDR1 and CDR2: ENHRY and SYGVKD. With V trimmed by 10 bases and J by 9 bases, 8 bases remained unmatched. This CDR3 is CATIASGSEQFF. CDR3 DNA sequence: TGTGCCACTATCGCAAGCGGGAGTGAGCAGTTCTTC.